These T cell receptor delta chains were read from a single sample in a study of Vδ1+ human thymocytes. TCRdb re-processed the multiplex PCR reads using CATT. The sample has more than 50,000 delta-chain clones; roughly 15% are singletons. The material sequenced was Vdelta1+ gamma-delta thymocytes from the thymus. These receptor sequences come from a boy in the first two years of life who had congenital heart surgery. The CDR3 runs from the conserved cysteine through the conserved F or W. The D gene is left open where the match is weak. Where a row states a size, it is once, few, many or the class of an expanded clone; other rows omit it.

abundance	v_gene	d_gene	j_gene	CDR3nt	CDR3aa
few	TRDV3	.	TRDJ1	TGTGCCTTTAATCCCAAATCGTCTGGTGATAAACTCATCTTT	CAFNPKSSGDKLIF
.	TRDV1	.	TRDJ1	TGTGCTCTTGGGGATCGAGATCCTACACTAACTTTGTACACCGATAAACTCATCTTT	CALGDRDPTLTLYTDKLIF
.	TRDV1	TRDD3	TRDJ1	TGTGCTCTTGGGGAACCCACACGGGGGGATACGGGGGAAAGGCCCGATAAACTCATCTTT	CALGEPTRGDTGERPDKLIF
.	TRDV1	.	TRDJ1	TGTGCTCTTGGGGACCTATTCCCTCCAACCGATAAACTCATCTTT	CALGDLFPPTDKLIF
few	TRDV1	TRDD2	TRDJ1	TGTGCTCTTGGGGAACTCCTCCGGCCTTCCTCTCCACACACCGATAAACTCATCTTT	CALGELLRPSSPHTDKLIF
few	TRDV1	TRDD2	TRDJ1	TGTGCTCTTGGGGTAGCATATTCCTACGCGGCCGGGCATCGGACCGATAAACTCATCTTT	CALGVAYSYAAGHRTDKLIF
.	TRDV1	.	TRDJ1	TGTGCTCTTGGGGAACTAATTCGCGGATCCTACATTCGCTGGGGGGAACTCATCTTT	CALGELIRGSYIRWGELIF
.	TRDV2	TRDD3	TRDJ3	TGTGCCTATGACACGGTAGGGGGATACCTTCCCTCCTGGGACACCCGACAGATGTTTTTC	CAYDTVGGYLPSWDTRQMFF
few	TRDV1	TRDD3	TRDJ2	TGTGCTCTTGGGGAACTAAGGACCTCATACTGGGGGTCCTCGACAGCACAACTCTTCTTT	CALGELRTSYWGSSTAQLFF
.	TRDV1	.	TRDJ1	TGTGCTCTTGGGGAAGTGGCCTCCCCTGGTCAAACCGATAAACTCATCTTT	CALGEVASPGQTDKLIF
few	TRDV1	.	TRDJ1	TGTGCTCTTGGGGATCCCGGCCTTCCATGGTATACTGGGGATCCGTACACCGATAAACTCATCTTT	CALGDPGLPWYTGDPYTDKLIF
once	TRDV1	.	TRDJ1	TGTGCTCTTGGGGATCTTTTCGGGAGTACTGGAAACACCGATAAACTCATCTTC	CALGDLFGSTGNTDKLIF
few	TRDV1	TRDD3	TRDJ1	TGTGCTCTTGGGGCACCCTTCATACTGGGGGATAAACTCATCTTT	CALGAPFILGDKLIF
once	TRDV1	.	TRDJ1	TGTGCTCTTGGGGGACACCCCTTCAGTCGCCCGTACACCGATAAACTCATCTTT	CALGGHPFSRPYTDKLIF
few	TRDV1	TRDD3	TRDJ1	TGTGCTCTTGGGGAACCTAAGGGGATACGCTCAACCGATAAACTCATCTTT	CALGEPKGIRSTDKLIF
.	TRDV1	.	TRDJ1	TGTGCTCTTGGGGAACTAGGAGGACACACCGATAAACTCATCTTT	CALGELGGHTDKLIF
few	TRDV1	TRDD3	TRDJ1	TGTGCTCTTGGGGGAGCTTCTTTACGTTACTGGGGGATACGGGGCGATAAACTCATCTTT	CALGGASLRYWGIRGDKLIF
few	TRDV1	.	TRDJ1	TGTGCTCTTGGGAAGATCCTACCGCTACACCACTGGGGAGGACTACCAGATAAACTCATCTTT	CALGKILPLHHWGGLPDKLIF
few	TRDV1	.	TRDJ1	TGTGCTCTTGGGGAACTTTGGGCCCTTACTCAGTACACCGATAAACTCATCTTT	CALGELWALTQYTDKLIF
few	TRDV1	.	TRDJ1	TGTGCTCTTGTCGTACTGGGTAGTAATCTCGAGGACACCGATAAACTCATCTTT	CALVVLGSNLEDTDKLIF
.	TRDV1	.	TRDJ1	TGTGCTCTTGGGGACTCAATACCGTCCTACGTTGGACTACGTATCGATAAACTCATCTTT	CALGDSIPSYVGLRIDKLIF
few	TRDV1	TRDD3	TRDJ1	TGTGCTCTTGATCCTACGACACTGGGGGCCTACACCGATAAACTCATCTTT	CALDPTTLGAYTDKLIF
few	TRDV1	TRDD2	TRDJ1	TGTGCTCTTGGGGAACTACACGTTCCTACGGTCACTGGAAACACCGATAAACTCATCTTT	CALGELHVPTVTGNTDKLIF
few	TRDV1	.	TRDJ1	TGTGCTCTTGGGGAACTAGTTAGGGGTCCCGACACGTACACCGATAAACTCATCTTT	CALGELVRGPDTYTDKLIF
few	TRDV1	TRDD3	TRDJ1	TGTGCTCTTGGGGAACTTCTGGGGGATGCCGATAAACTCATCTTT	CALGELLGDADKLIF
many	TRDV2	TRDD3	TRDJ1	TGTGCCTGTGACATTATACTGGGGGATACAAGAAAACTCATCTTT	CACDIILGDTRKLIF
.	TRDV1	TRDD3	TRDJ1	TGTGCTCTCTCTAAAAATATTCGCGATCGGGGGCTGGGGGACTATAAACTCATCTTT	CALSKNIRDRGLGDYKLIF
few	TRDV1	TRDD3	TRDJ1	TGTGCTCTTGGGGACCATAAACTACGAACTGGGGGTCTCGATAAACTCATCTTT	CALGDHKLRTGGLDKLIF
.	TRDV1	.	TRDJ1	TGTGCTCTTGGGGTAGCGAAGCAGTACACCGATAAACTCATCTTT	CALGVAKQYTDKLIF
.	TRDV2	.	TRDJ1	TGTGCCTGTTTTCAAGTCGGTGGCGATGAACTCATCTTT	CACFQVGGDELIF
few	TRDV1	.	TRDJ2	TGTGCTCTCCAGGCACCCTCTCCTAGGCCAGTGACAGCACAACTCTTCTTT	CALQAPSPRPVTAQLFF
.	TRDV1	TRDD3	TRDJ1	TGTGCTCTTGGGGAACTAAAATTCCTCTCAAGGCCCGCTGGGGGCCCGAGCCCGTACACCGATAAACTCATCTTT	CALGELKFLSRPAGGPSPYTDKLIF
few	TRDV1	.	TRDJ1	TGTGCTCTTGGGGAACTCACCCCCAGAATGTACACCGATAAACTCATCTTT	CALGELTPRMYTDKLIF
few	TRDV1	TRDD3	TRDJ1	TGTGCTCTTGGGGAAGCCCTGACGTACTGGGGGATACACCCAGAAGCCGATAAACTCATCTTT	CALGEALTYWGIHPEADKLIF
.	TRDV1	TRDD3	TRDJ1	TGTGCTCTTGGGGACCTTCCCGCGGCACGTACTGGGGGATACGCTCACACCGATAAACTCATCTTT	CALGDLPAARTGGYAHTDKLIF
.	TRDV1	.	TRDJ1	TGTGCTCTTGGGGAACTAATCACGCCGCCCGATATGTACTGGGCCGATAAACTCATCTTT	CALGELITPPDMYWADKLIF
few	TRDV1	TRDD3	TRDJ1	TGTGCTCTTGGGGACCCCACTGGGGCAATCATATGGGACACCGATAAACTCATCTTT	CALGDPTGAIIWDTDKLIF
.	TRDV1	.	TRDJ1	TGTGCTCTTGTAGGCATCCCCCGCTCTGGAGACAAACTCATCTTT	CALVGIPRSGDKLIF
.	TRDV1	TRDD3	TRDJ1	TGTGCTCTTGGGGACCGTACTGGGGGACACGCCACCGATAAACTCATCTTT	CALGDRTGGHATDKLIF
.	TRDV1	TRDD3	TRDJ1	TGTGCTCTTGGGGCACAACCTTTCCCTTACTGGGGGATACGCACGGCCGATAAACTCATCTTT	CALGAQPFPYWGIRTADKLIF
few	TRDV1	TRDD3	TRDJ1	TGTGCTCTTGGGGTTCCTACGCTACTGGGGGATACGAGGGGCACCGATAAACTCATCTTT	CALGVPTLLGDTRGTDKLIF
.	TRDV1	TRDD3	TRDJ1	TGTGCTCTTGGGGTCCCGGCCTTCTTGTCTGGGGGACTGAAACTCATCTTT	CALGVPAFLSGGLKLIF
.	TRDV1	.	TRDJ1	TGTGCTCTTGGGGAAGCCCTCCGGACCTTCCTACGCCCGTACTGGGGGATCGATAAACTCATCTTT	CALGEALRTFLRPYWGIDKLIF
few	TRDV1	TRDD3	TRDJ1	TGTGCTCTTGGGGTGCGAGCCGGGGGATACGATTGGGGCGATAAACTCATCTTT	CALGVRAGGYDWGDKLIF
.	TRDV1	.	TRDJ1	TGTGCTCTTGGGGAACAAGCGGGGATCCAGGCGTACACCGATAAACTCATCTTT	CALGEQAGIQAYTDKLIF
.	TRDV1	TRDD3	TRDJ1	TGTGCTCTTGGGGACAATTTCCTGAACTGGGGGATACGCGATAAACTCATCTTT	CALGDNFLNWGIRDKLIF
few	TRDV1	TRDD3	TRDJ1	TGTGCTCTTGGGGAATCGCTACGCTCCTGGGGGACCTCCTTTCACACCGATAAACTCATCTTT	CALGESLRSWGTSFHTDKLIF
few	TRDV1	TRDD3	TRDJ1	TGTGCTCTTGGGGAACCTGTCGGGCTATGTCAGTCTGGGGGACCTCGGGAGTACACCGATAAACTCATCTTT	CALGEPVGLCQSGGPREYTDKLIF
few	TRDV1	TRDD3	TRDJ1	TGTGCTCTTGGGGAACTAGTCTATCGACCCCACTGGGGGATACCTGTCGATAAACTCATCTTT	CALGELVYRPHWGIPVDKLIF
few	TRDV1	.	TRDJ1	TGTGCTCTTGGGCCATACCCGGGGGACACTGATAAACTCATCTTT	CALGPYPGDTDKLIF
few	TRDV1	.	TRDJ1	TGTGCTCTTGGTTACTACGACGTACTGCCGCAAGATAAACTCATCTTT	CALGYYDVLPQDKLIF
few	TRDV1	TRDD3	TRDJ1	TGTGCTCTTGGGGAAACCTTCGGTCCAAATTATGGGGGATGCGGGGCCGAAATGACCGATAAACTCATCTTT	CALGETFGPNYGGCGAEMTDKLIF
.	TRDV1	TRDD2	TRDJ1	TGTGCTCTTGGGGAACTACGACCTTCCTACTCCCCTCCGTATACTGGGGTCGAGTACACCGATAAACTCATCTTT	CALGELRPSYSPPYTGVEYTDKLIF